The 7 T cell receptor beta chains in this list originate from one sample, sequenced in a study of CD8+ T cells in alopecia areata. RNA extraction was followed by reverse transcription into cDNA, which acted as the sequencing template. Produced via immunoSEQ multiplex PCR; TCRdb's table is partial and in-frame only. The sample lists 15,000 to 20,000 clones, about 63% occurring once. Noted treatment: oral pan-JAK inhibitor, 5-10 mg twice daily. Alopecia areata patients had lesional scalp punch biopsies and peripheral blood taken from them. This specimen consisted of skin, obtained at week 4, from a patient treated with tofacitinib. The receptors originated from a human donor with alopecia areata.

As DNA, the CDR3 is TGTGCCAGCAGTACGATCCGGGAATCCCCCCCGAGCAATCAGCCCCAGCATTTT. The encoded protein is CASSTIRESPPSNQPQHF. The chain recombines TRBV28 with TRBJ1-5; D unclear. Germline loops: CDR1 MDHEN, CDR2 SYDVKM. CDR3 length: 18 amino acids. Trimming took 5 bases from V and 1 from J, leaving 21 bases between them.

The chain couples TRBV27 to TRBJ1-5; 9 nucleotides align to TRBD1. CDR3 length: 17 amino acids. V trimming: 4 bases; J trimming: 2 bases; junction bases outside the gene matches: 9. The germline gives CDR1 MNHEY, CDR2 SMNVEV (reference sequence). CDR3 in amino acids: CASSSSRDRERNQPQHF. The CDR3 nucleotides are TGTGCCAGCAGTTCCTCTCGGGACAGGGAACGCAATCAGCCCCAGCATTTT.

This chain links TRBV6-5 with TRBJ2-3; 8 bases agree with TRBD2. Germline lookup yields CDR1 MNHEY and CDR2 SVGAGI. The V and J ends lost 6 bases and 2 bases, in that order; junction bases with no gene match: 1. The CDR3 totals 13 residues. CDR3 protein: CASRLADTDTQYF. Written as DNA, the CDR3 is TGTGCCAGCAGACTAGCGGACACAGATACGCAGTATTTT.

This clone was counted only a few times. The J gene is TRBJ2-3, the V gene TRBV7-2; D unclear. V dropped 1 base and J dropped 0 bases, with 5 bases sitting between them. The CDR3 totals 14 residues. The V gene's germline CDR1 is SGHTA and CDR2 FQGNSA. The CDR3 protein is CASSLDPSTDTQYF. CDR3 nucleotides: TGTGCCAGCAGCTTAGATCCTAGCACAGATACGCAGTATTTT.

This chain joins TRBV5-4 and TRBJ2-6, with 9 bases lining up with TRBD2. Unmatched junction bases numbered 7, after V lost 2 bases and J lost 4 bases. This CDR3 has 17 residues. Germline V gene sequence: CDR1 SGHNT, CDR2 YYREEE (reference sequence). The CDR3 is CASSLPAGGPGANVLTF. CDR3 DNA sequence: TGTGCCAGCAGCTTACCCGCGGGGGGGCCAGGGGCCAACGTCCTGACTTTC.

This clone was detected only once. Different DNA sequences within this sample yield the same CDR3. The rearrangement links TRBV30 to TRBJ1-2; no firm D call. V was cut by 0 bases and J by 0 bases, with 5 bases left in between. Germline V gene data show CDR1 as GTSNPN and CDR2 as SVGIG (reference sequence). This CDR3 has 13 amino acids. The CDR3 nucleotides are TGTGCCTGGAGTGTTCAGGCTAACTATGGCTACACCTTC. It translates to CAWSVQANYGYTF.

The chain links TRBV5-4 to TRBJ2-7, with D possibly being TRBD1 (5 bases). Germline CDR1 SGHNT, CDR2 YYREEE (reference sequence). This CDR3 spans 14 amino acids. V was clipped by 2 bases and J by 2 bases, with 11 bases between them. Here the CDR3 reads CASSLGAGTYEQYF. In DNA, the CDR3 is TGTGCCAGCAGCTTAGGTGCAGGGACCTACGAGCAGTACTTC.